The text below deals with one T cell receptor (beta chain). This specimen comes from a study of shared clonotypes between healthy human individuals. Some clones are missing from TCRdb's copy, which holds only in-frame ones; the method was immunoSEQ multiplex PCR. The sample comprises about 2.1 million clones, about 92% of which are singletons, and under 2% rests with the top ten. The germline gives CDR1 SGHDT, CDR2 YYEEEE. This CDR3 spans 17 amino acids. V lost 4 bases to trimming and J lost 1 base; unmatched junction nucleotides: 14. Naive CD8 cells, CD45RO-negative and positively selected for CCR7, excluded terminally differentiated effector memory CD45RA+ cells. Those who donated were healthy HIV-negative adults, with no recent acute infections or vaccinations reported.

Sample: naive CD8+ T cells from PBMCs. This clonotype was obtained from a man in his late teens or twenties in good health. Some clones in this sample may be carry-over from other donors' samples. The chain joins TRBV5-6 to TRBJ2-7; 7 positions agree with TRBD1. The CDR3 sequence is CASSTGHRGSISYEQYF. CDR3 DNA sequence: TGTGCCAGCAGCACAGGGCACAGGGGCTCCATTTCCTACGAGCAGTACTTC.